This TCR beta chain derives from a study of blood T cells in healthy people across ages. Findings and caveats of the study: Age brought a roughly linear fall in TCR beta diversity measured per million T cells. For the donors, CMV status was unknown and possibly confounded expanded clonotype changes.

A remark on this clonotype: Its antigen is not identified.

Sample-barcoded 5' priming and a J-beta primer mix drove a second PCR of about 7 to 11 cycles. One entry per CDR3 protein results from TCRdb running MiXCR on the 5' RACE reads. The sample contains over 1,500,000 distinct CDR3 sequences, roughly 43% of which appear only once. Donors each provided roughly 9.6 milliliters of peripheral blood. The CDR3 totals 14 residues. The germline gives CDR1 MDHEN, CDR2 SYDVKM. Trimming cost V 6 bases and J 7 bases; bases outside gene matches: 9. Sequencing was carried out using blood. This TCR was sampled from a human donor in good health. The genes are TRBV28 and TRBJ2-4, with TRBD2 matching 7 bases. CDR3 amino acids: CASSWGGPGNIQYF. As DNA, the CDR3 is TGTGCCAGCAGCTGGGGGGGTCCGGGGAACATTCAGTACTTC. The full variable domain, rest sourced from reference TRBV28 and TRBJ2-4, is DVKVTQSSRYLVKRTGEKVFLECVQDMDHENMFWYRQDPGLGLRLIYFSYDVKMKEKGDIPEGYSVSREKKERFSLILESASTNQTSMYLCASSWGGPGNIQYFGAGTRLSVL.